The 30 T cell receptor beta chains reported below all come from one sample, sequenced in a study of blood T cell repertoires in COVID-19. Libraries were prepared by immunoSEQ multiplex PCR; TCRdb keeps only in-frame clonotypes and omits some of them. This repertoire shows approximately 140,000 clones, under 90% found once; its top ten account for 6% to 7.5%. Sample: peripheral blood. The receptors stem from a human donor in a cohort sampled during active COVID-19.

This chain uses TRBV5-1 with TRBJ1-2, with D unresolved. The germline CDR1 and CDR2 sequences are SGHRS and YFSETQ. V was cut by 0 bases and J by 8 bases, with 14 bases left in between. CDR3 length: 14 amino acids. The CDR3 nucleotides are TGCGCCAGCAGCTTGGACGGTCTCATGTGGGGCTACACCTTC. It codes for CASSLDGLMWGYTF. The variable domain in full, completed from reference TRBV5-1 and TRBJ1-2, reads KAGVTQTPRYLIKTRGQQVTLSCSPISGHRSVSWYQQTPGQGLQFLFEYFSETQRNKGNFPGRFSGRQFSNSRSEMNVSTLELGDSALYLCASSLDGLMWGYTFGSGTRLTVV.

This chain connects TRBV5-1 to TRBJ2-2; possibly TRBD1 for D (5 bases). V was cut by 0 bases and J by 7 bases, with 16 bases left in between. Germline V gives CDR1 SGHRS, CDR2 YFSETQ. The CDR3 runs to 16 residues. The CDR3 is CASSLEGQGTIGELFF. CDR3 bases: TGCGCCAGCAGCTTGGAAGGTCAGGGTACGATCGGGGAGCTGTTTTTT.

This chain links TRBV5-4 with TRBJ2-3, with 11 bases lining up with TRBD2. The CDR3 length is 16 residues. The junction had 12 bases not matched to a gene; V was cut back by 6 bases and J by 6 bases. The germline gives CDR1 SGHNT, CDR2 YYREEE (reference sequence). Here the CDR3 reads CASKGRIAGGRDTQYF. For the CDR3, the DNA is TGTGCCAGCAAGGGGCGAATAGCGGGGGGGCGCGATACGCAGTATTTT.

This clone appeared a single time. The gene calls are TRBV30 and TRBJ2-1; 9 bases align to TRBD2. CDR1 and CDR2 (germline): GTSNPN, SVGIG (reference sequence). This CDR3 contains 16 residues. Trimming at V came to 4 bases and at J to 7 bases, leaving 14 bases not matched to a gene. CDR3 region: CAWNGLAGAQGNEQFF. CDR3 bases: TGTGCCTGGAATGGTTTAGCGGGGGCCCAAGGGAATGAGCAGTTCTTC.

The CDR3 coding sequence is TGCGCCAGCAGCTTCCTTGGGGGGGCGGGTGAGCAGTTCTTC. Translated, it gives CASSFLGGAGEQFF. This chain uses TRBV5-1 with TRBJ2-1; D perhaps matches TRBD2 (7 bases). Germline loops: CDR1 SGHRS, CDR2 YFSETQ. The CDR3 spans 14 residues. With 2 bases removed from V and 9 bases from J, the gap between germline ends came to 15 bases.

J is TRBJ2-7 and V is TRBV4-3; 9 bases map to TRBD1. There are 16 residues in the CDR3. Germline CDR1 LGHNA, CDR2 YSLEER. The V gene end was trimmed by 0 bases and the J gene end by 3 bases; junction bases not matched to a gene: 6. The CDR3 sequence: CASSQDRGQGVYEQYF. Here the CDR3 DNA reads TGCGCCAGCAGCCAAGATAGGGGACAGGGTGTCTACGAGCAGTACTTC.

V usage is TRBV10-3 and J usage is TRBJ2-3; 11 bases are shared with TRBD2. In germline, CDR1 is ENHRY, CDR2 SYGVKD. The V and J ends lost 11 bases and 5 bases, in that order; junction bases with no gene match: 12. The CDR3 is 15 amino acids. The CDR3 DNA is TGTGCCGTTAGCGGGGGGGCGAGTCGGTTAGATACGCAGTATTTT. Its protein is CAVSGGASRLDTQYF.

V usage is TRBV19 and J usage is TRBJ2-3; the match to TRBD1 covers 9 bases. CDR3 size: 13 residues. J lost 8 bases, V lost 8 bases, and 8 bases had no gene match. Looked up from germline, CDR1 is LNHDA and CDR2 is SQIVND (reference sequence). The CDR3 DNA reads TGTGCCAGTCACCGGGACAGGGAGGGTACGCAGTATTTT. Translated: CASHRDREGTQYF.

This clone has a single count. The chain employs TRBV9 and TRBJ2-5, with 8 nucleotides matching TRBD2. V dropped 0 bases and J dropped 5; count of bases not matched to a gene: 6. The germline V gene encodes CDR1 SGDLS and CDR2 YYNGEE. The CDR3 sequence is 15 residues long. The CDR3 DNA sequence: TGTGCCAGCAGCGTAGCGGGGGGGCTGAGTGAGACCCAGTACTTC. This gives the protein CASSVAGGLSETQYF.

This clone was counted a few times. The chain carries TRBV27 and TRBJ1-1, with 7 bases that match TRBD1. Germline V CDR1 and CDR2: MNHEY, SMNVEV (reference sequence). This CDR3 has 16 residues. V lost 4 bases and J lost 1; bases outside the gene matches: 9. The DNA for the CDR3 is TGTGCCAGCAGTTCCCACGACAGGGTACGGAACACTGAAGCTTTCTTT. The encoded protein is CASSSHDRVRNTEAFF.

The chain joins TRBV12-3 or TRBV12-4 to TRBJ1-2; D uncertain. Trimming pared 8 bases from V and 5 bases from J, leaving 12 bases between. This CDR3 has 12 residues. The chain's CDR3 is CASGLVIYGYTF. The CDR3 bases are TGTGCCAGCGGCCTTGTTATTTATGGCTACACCTTC.

The J gene is TRBJ2-7, the V gene TRBV19; TRBD2 aligns across 7 bases. V shed 0 bases, J shed 3 bases, and the junction held 5 bases outside the gene matches. This CDR3 is built from 15 residues. Germline CDR1 and CDR2: LNHDA and SQIVND (reference sequence). The CDR3 is CASSIEPSGGYEQYF. The CDR3 coding sequence is TGTGCCAGTAGTATAGAACCTAGCGGAGGCTACGAGCAGTACTTC. The variable domain in full, with the rest retrieved from reference TRBV19 and TRBJ2-7, is DGGITQSPKYLFRKEGQNVTLSCEQNLNHDAMYWYRQDPGQGLRLIYYSQIVNDFQKGDIAEGYSVSREKKESFPLTVTSAQKNPTAFYLCASSIEPSGGYEQYFGPGTRLTVT.

The chain joins TRBV5-5 to TRBJ2-1; D might be TRBD2 (5 bases). The V end lost 3 bases, the J end lost 16 bases, and 14 bases lay between the germline ends. There are 11 residues in the CDR3. CDR1 is SGHKS, CDR2 YYEKEE, per germline (reference sequence). This CDR3 is CASSSYEGDFF. Written as DNA, the CDR3 is TGTGCCAGCAGCTCATATGAGGGAGATTTCTTC.

V usage is TRBV7-2 and J usage is TRBJ2-3; 7 bases are a match to TRBD2. This CDR3 has 15 amino acids. Germline V CDR1 and CDR2: SGHTA, FQGNSA. V lost 5 bases and J lost 9; bases outside the gene matches: 14. DNA for the CDR3: TGTGCCAGCAGCCCAGGTGGGAGGGCCACGGGGACGCAGTATTTT. Protein product: CASSPGGRATGTQYF.

The rearrangement uses TRBV5-1 and TRBJ2-2, with D perhaps TRBD1 (5 bases). V dropped 4 bases and J dropped 6 bases, with 13 bases sitting between them. The CDR3 spans 14 residues. CDR1 and CDR2 from the germline V gene are SGHRS and YFSETQ. The CDR3 DNA follows: TGCGCCAGCAGCCAGGCCGTAGGGGCCGGGGAGCTGTTTTTT. Its protein is CASSQAVGAGELFF.

The chain employs TRBV11-3 and TRBJ2-5; 8 positions agree with TRBD1. Unmatched junction bases numbered 13, after V lost 5 bases and J lost 2 bases. CDR1 is SGHNT, CDR2 YENEEA, per germline. This CDR3 is 17 amino acids long. The CDR3 DNA reads TGTGCCAGCAGCGCTTCCTCAGGGGGCTCTATACAAGAGACCCAGTACTTC. It yields the protein CASSASSGGSIQETQYF.

The rearrangement links TRBV6-5 to TRBJ1-5, with TRBD1 identical over 9 bases. CDR1 is MNHEY, CDR2 SVGAGI, per germline. The V and J ends lost 0 bases and 4 bases, in that order; junction bases with no gene match: 1. CDR3 length equals 15 residues. This CDR3 reads CASSYSGQGNQPQHF. Here the CDR3 DNA reads TGTGCCAGCAGTTACTCCGGACAGGGGAATCAGCCCCAGCATTTT.

V usage is TRBV19 and J usage is TRBJ1-2, with D possibly TRBD1 on 6 matching bases. V gave up 4 bases and J gave up 7 bases, with 22 bases separating them. The CDR3 sequence is 16 residues long. The germline gives CDR1 LNHDA, CDR2 SQIVND (reference sequence). The CDR3 sequence: CASSTTYPGTILGYTF. CDR3 in DNA: TGTGCCAGTAGTACTACCTATCCGGGGACAATCCTTGGCTACACCTTC.

This clone was counted a single time. This rearrangement joins TRBV19 to TRBJ1-5, with no clear D. This CDR3 has 13 residues. The V end was cut by 3 bases, the J end by 6 bases, with 9 bases between. CDR1 LNHDA and CDR2 SQIVND come from the germline V gene (reference sequence). CDR3 bases: TGTGCCAGTAGTATGGTCGAGGTTCAGCCCCAGCATTTT. It specifies CASSMVEVQPQHF.

This clone occurred once. The rearrangement uses TRBV4-1 and TRBJ1-3, with D perhaps TRBD1 (5 bases). The V gene lost 2 bases and the J gene lost 0 bases, with 8 bases spanning the gap. The CDR3 sequence is 15 residues long. Germline CDR1 MGHRA, CDR2 YSYEKL. In nucleotides, the CDR3 is TGCGCCAGCAGCCAATCGGACAACTCTGGAAACACCATATATTTT. Translation: CASSQSDNSGNTIYF.

V is TRBV11-2 and J is TRBJ1-4, with D perhaps matching TRBD1 (5 bases). The germline V gene encodes CDR1 SGHAT and CDR2 FQNNGV. This CDR3 comprises 14 residues. V gave up 3 bases and J gave up 7 bases, with 12 bases separating them. For the CDR3, the DNA is TGTGCCAGCAGCTTCATTCAGGGTAGTGAAAAACTGTTTTTT. Translation gives CASSFIQGSEKLFF.

This chain connects TRBV3-1 (or the pseudogene TRBV3-2) to TRBJ2-2; TRBD1 matches 7 bases. CDR3 length: 15 residues. CDR1 is LGHDT and CDR2 is YNNKEL in the germline V gene (reference sequence). The V and J ends lost 1 base and 7 bases, in that order; junction bases with no gene match: 6. In DNA form, the CDR3 reads TGTGCCAGCAGCCAAGTTTTGTCAGGGGGCGGGGAGCTGTTTTTT. Protein product: CASSQVLSGGGELFF.

The rearrangement joins TRBV6-4 to TRBJ2-2, with a tentative D call TRBD1 (6 bases). Germline CDR1 and CDR2: MRHNA and SNTAGT. Trimming cost V 4 bases and J 4 bases, with 13 bases left between them. The CDR3 extends over 15 amino acids. The CDR3: CASSAQPDSTGELFF. CDR3 nucleotides: TGTGCCAGCAGTGCACAACCGGACAGCACCGGGGAGCTGTTTTTT.

The chain carries TRBV19 and TRBJ2-2, with 9 bases fitting TRBD2. The CDR3 contains 14 residues. J gave up 5 bases and V 8 bases, and 6 bases lay outside the gene matches. Per the germline V gene, CDR1 is LNHDA and CDR2 is SQIVND (reference sequence). In DNA form, the CDR3 reads TGTGCCAGTGTTAGCGGGGGAGGGACCGGGGAGCTGTTTTTT. This translates into CASVSGGGTGELFF.

The J gene is TRBJ2-5, the V gene TRBV4-3; D is perhaps TRBD1 (5 bases). Trimming removed 0 bases from V and 2 bases from J, with 16 bases in between. The CDR3 totals 17 residues. CDR1 and CDR2 from the germline V gene are LGHNA and YSLEER. The CDR3 here is CASSQDFRAGYQETQYF. CDR3 bases: TGCGCCAGCAGCCAAGATTTCCGAGCAGGGTATCAAGAGACCCAGTACTTC.

This clone was counted once. The chain is built from TRBV27 and TRBJ2-2; tentative D call: TRBD1 (6 bases). The CDR3 runs 16 residues. CDR1 is MNHEY and CDR2 is SMNVEV in the germline V gene (reference sequence). The V gene lost 5 bases and the J gene lost 6 bases, with 19 bases spanning the gap. The CDR3 coding sequence is TGTGCCAGCAGTCCACAGGGACGTGAAAGGTCCGGGGAGCTGTTTTTT. This encodes CASSPQGRERSGELFF.

This clone was counted between two and nine times. CDR3 DNA sequence: TGCAGCGTTGAATATCCTAGCGGGGGCACCTACAATGAGCAGTTCTTC. Translated, it gives CSVEYPSGGTYNEQFF. The rearrangement joins TRBV29-1 to TRBJ2-1, with 10 bases fitting TRBD2. Germline-derived CDR1 and CDR2 are SQVTM and ANQGSEA. This CDR3 has 16 residues. The V gene end was trimmed by 2 bases and the J gene end by 2 bases; junction bases not matched to a gene: 6.

The chain combines TRBV19 with TRBJ2-1; weak D call: TRBD1 (5 bases). The CDR3 spans 14 residues. V shed 4 bases and J shed 9 bases, with 16 bases lying between them. Looked up from germline, CDR1 is LNHDA and CDR2 is SQIVND (reference sequence). CDR3 sequence (DNA): TGTGCCAGTAGTAGCGCAGCACAGGTGCGTGAGCAGTTCTTC. Amino acids: CASSSAAQVREQFF.

The CDR3 protein is CASSLGQGVYGYTF. The DNA of the CDR3 is TGTGCCAGCAGCTTAGGACAGGGTGTCTATGGCTACACCTTC. This sequence joins TRBV5-6 and TRBJ1-2, with 8 bases lining up with TRBD1. Trimming at V came to 2 bases and at J to 4 bases, leaving 4 bases not matched to a gene. Per germline, CDR1 SGHDT and CDR2 YYEEEE. CDR3 length equals 14 residues.

The chain joins TRBV5-1 to TRBJ2-2; 9 bases are shared with TRBD1. The germline V gene encodes CDR1 SGHRS and CDR2 YFSETQ. The V segment lost 0 bases and the J segment 0 bases; nucleotides outside the gene matches: 0. The length of the CDR3 is 16 residues. The CDR3 loop is CASSLGTGANTGELFF. The CDR3 bases are TGCGCCAGCAGCTTGGGGACAGGGGCGAACACCGGGGAGCTGTTTTTT.